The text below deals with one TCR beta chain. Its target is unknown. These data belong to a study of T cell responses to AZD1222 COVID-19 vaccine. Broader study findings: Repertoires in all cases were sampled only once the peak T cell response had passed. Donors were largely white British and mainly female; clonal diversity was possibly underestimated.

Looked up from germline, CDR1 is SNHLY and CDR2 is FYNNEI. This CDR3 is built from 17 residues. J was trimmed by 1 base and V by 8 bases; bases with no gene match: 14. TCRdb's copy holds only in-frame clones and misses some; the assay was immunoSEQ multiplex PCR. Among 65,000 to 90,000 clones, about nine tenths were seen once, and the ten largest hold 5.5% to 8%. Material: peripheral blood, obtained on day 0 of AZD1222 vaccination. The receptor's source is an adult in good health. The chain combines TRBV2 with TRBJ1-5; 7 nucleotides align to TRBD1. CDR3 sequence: CASGSARGTWSNQPQHF. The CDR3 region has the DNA TGTGCCAGCGGATCTGCCAGGGGGACCTGGAGCAATCAGCCCCAGCATTTT.